The rows below give T cell receptor beta chains drawn from one sample of a study of blood T cell repertoires in COVID-19. Clones were read by immunoSEQ multiplex PCR, and TCRdb kept only the in-frame ones, dropping some. The sample has over 100,000 clones, 85% to 90% seen once. Sequenced material: peripheral blood. The receptor set was obtained from an elderly man with acute or convalescent COVID-19. CDR3s include the opening cysteine and the closing phenylalanine or tryptophan. A D gene is named only where the DNA matches it firmly. Some rows have no size entry. The others give once, few or many, or a class for an expanded clone.

D gene: NA
J gene: TRBJ2-6
clone size: NA
V gene: TRBV21-1
CDR3 protein: CASSVDRYSGANVLTF
CDR3 DNA: TGTGCCAGCAGCGTTGACAGGTACTCTGGGGCCAACGTCCTGACTTTC

D gene: NA
J gene: TRBJ1-2
clone size: NA
V gene: TRBV19
CDR3 protein: CATGGLGYGYTF
CDR3 DNA: TGTGCCACGGGAGGGCTGGGCTATGGCTACACCTTC

D gene: TRBD1
J gene: TRBJ1-2
clone size: NA
V gene: TRBV28
CDR3 protein: CASSLVTGGGYTF
CDR3 DNA: TGTGCCAGCAGTTTAGTGACAGGGGGTGGCTACACCTTC

D gene: TRBD1
J gene: TRBJ2-3
clone size: NA
V gene: TRBV28
CDR3 protein: CASSQGGPDTQYF
CDR3 DNA: TGTGCCAGCAGCCAAGGGGGCCCCGATACGCAGTATTTT

D gene: NA
J gene: TRBJ1-4
clone size: NA
V gene: TRBV28
CDR3 protein: CASSSTGTNEKLFF
CDR3 DNA: TGTGCCAGCAGCAGCACAGGGACTAATGAAAAACTGTTTTTT

D gene: NA
J gene: TRBJ2-5
clone size: NA
V gene: TRBV5-4
CDR3 protein: CASSSPTSTRQETQYF
CDR3 DNA: TGTGCCAGCAGCTCCCCTACCTCCACTAGACAAGAGACCCAGTACTTC

D gene: TRBD2
J gene: TRBJ2-1
clone size: NA
V gene: TRBV19
CDR3 protein: CASSMDSGGAHNEQFF
CDR3 DNA: TGTGCCAGTAGTATGGATAGCGGGGGCGCCCACAATGAGCAGTTCTTC

D gene: TRBD1
J gene: TRBJ1-2
clone size: few
V gene: TRBV6-6
CDR3 protein: CASSSQGQENGYTF
CDR3 DNA: TGTGCCAGCAGTTCCCAGGGACAGGAGAATGGCTACACCTTC

D gene: NA
J gene: TRBJ1-1
clone size: NA
V gene: TRBV27
CDR3 protein: CASSLSTRGTEAFF
CDR3 DNA: TGTGCCAGCAGTTTATCGACCAGAGGGACTGAAGCTTTCTTT

D gene: NA
J gene: TRBJ2-5
clone size: once
V gene: TRBV5-1
CDR3 protein: CASSADNQETQYF
CDR3 DNA: TGCGCCAGCAGCGCGGACAACCAAGAGACCCAGTACTTC

D gene: TRBD1
J gene: TRBJ2-1
clone size: NA
V gene: TRBV19
CDR3 protein: CASHPGQGFNEQFF
CDR3 DNA: TGTGCCAGCCATCCGGGACAGGGATTCAATGAGCAGTTCTTC

D gene: NA
J gene: TRBJ2-7
clone size: NA
V gene: TRBV6-1
CDR3 protein: CASSKPTVTEQYF
CDR3 DNA: TGTGCCAGCAGCAAACCAACAGTAACCGAGCAGTACTTC

D gene: NA
J gene: TRBJ1-5
clone size: NA
V gene: TRBV6-5
CDR3 protein: CASSYSHQGNQPQHF
CDR3 DNA: TGTGCCAGCAGTTACTCTCACCAGGGAAATCAGCCCCAGCATTTT

D gene: TRBD1
J gene: TRBJ2-1
clone size: NA
V gene: TRBV7-2
CDR3 protein: CASSYDRGRENEQFF
CDR3 DNA: TGTGCCAGCAGCTACGACAGGGGGCGTGAGAATGAGCAGTTCTTC

D gene: TRBD2
J gene: TRBJ2-1
clone size: NA
V gene: TRBV7-3
CDR3 protein: CASSPTSGAQIEQFF
CDR3 DNA: TGTGCCAGCAGCCCAACTAGCGGGGCTCAGATTGAGCAGTTCTTC

D gene: NA
J gene: TRBJ1-1
clone size: NA
V gene: TRBV3-1/TRBV3-2
CDR3 protein: CASSPQGRVNTEAFF
CDR3 DNA: TGTGCCAGCAGCCCTCAGGGGAGGGTGAACACTGAAGCTTTCTTT

D gene: TRBD2
J gene: TRBJ2-2
clone size: NA
V gene: TRBV6-1
CDR3 protein: CASSGGKREGSPGELFF
CDR3 DNA: TGTGCCAGCAGTGGGGGAAAGCGGGAGGGATCCCCCGGGGAGCTGTTTTTT

D gene: NA
J gene: TRBJ2-1
clone size: NA
V gene: TRBV6-5
CDR3 protein: CASRNYHEQFF
CDR3 DNA: TGTGCCAGCAGGAACTACCATGAGCAGTTCTTC